This TCR beta chain comes out of a study of regulatory T cells in long-lasting Graves disease. Study-level results: Persistent Graves' cases showed lower TCR diversity than newly diagnosed cases. It was in persistent disease that TRBV28, TRBJ1-2 and TRBJ2-5 were favored.

CDR3-region Arm-PCR and iRepertoire HTBI primers produced the TCR beta libraries. Each CDR3 protein is one row after TCRdb ran MiXCR on the multiplex PCR reads. Of a few hundred thousand distinct CDR3 sequences in the sample, about a quarter were seen once. CDR3 length: 15 amino acids. V lost 5 bases to trimming and J lost 3 bases; unmatched junction nucleotides: 9. The germline V gene has CDR1 SGHVS and CDR2 FQNEAQ. This clonotype was seen many times. What it recognizes is unknown. Time point here: persistent/refractory GD, antithyroid drugs over 5 years with positive TRAb. There was RNA extracted from PBMCs, and the TCR library was made from it. EDTA tubes received approximately 9 milliliters of drawn peripheral blood.

This clonotype originated in a female donor with Graves disease. Sequencing was performed on peripheral blood mononuclear cells (PBMCs), taken when the disease was refractory, from a patient treated with antithyroid drugs. This chain joins TRBV7-8 and TRBJ2-7; 8 nucleotides align to TRBD1. The CDR3, as DNA: TGTGCCAGCAGCGGTGGACAGGGCGGGTACTACGAGCAGTACTTC. It codes for CASSGGQGGYYEQYF.